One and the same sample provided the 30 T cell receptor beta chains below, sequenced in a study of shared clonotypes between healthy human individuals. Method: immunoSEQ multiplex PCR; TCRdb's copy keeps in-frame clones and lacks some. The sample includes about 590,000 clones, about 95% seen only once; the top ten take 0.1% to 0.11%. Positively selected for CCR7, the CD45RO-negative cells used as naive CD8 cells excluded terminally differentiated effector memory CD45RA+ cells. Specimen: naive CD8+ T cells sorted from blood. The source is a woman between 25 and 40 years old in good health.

CDR3 DNA: TGTGCCAGCAGTTTAACCCCTAGCGGGAGCGGGGAGCAGTACTTC. The encoded protein is CASSLTPSGSGEQYF. V is TRBV27 and J is TRBJ2-7; 10 bases line up with TRBD2. The CDR3 extends over 15 amino acids. V lost 2 bases and J lost 7; bases outside the gene matches: 8. Per the germline V gene, CDR1 is MNHEY and CDR2 is SMNVEV (reference sequence).

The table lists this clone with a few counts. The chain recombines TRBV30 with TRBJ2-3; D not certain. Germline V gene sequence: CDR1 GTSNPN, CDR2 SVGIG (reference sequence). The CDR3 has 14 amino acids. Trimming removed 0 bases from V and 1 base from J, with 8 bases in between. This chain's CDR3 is CAWSVLVGTDTQYF. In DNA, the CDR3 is TGTGCCTGGAGTGTACTTGTCGGCACAGATACGCAGTATTTT.

In DNA form, the CDR3 reads TGTGCCAGCAGTTCTCTAGCGGGAGGTTTCAATGAGCAGTTCTTC. Translating gives CASSSLAGGFNEQFF. The V gene is TRBV27, the J gene TRBJ2-1; 11 bases match TRBD2. CDR1 is MNHEY, CDR2 SMNVEV, per germline (reference sequence). There are 15 residues in the CDR3. With 4 bases clipped from V and 6 bases from J, the junction kept 5 bases outside the gene matches.

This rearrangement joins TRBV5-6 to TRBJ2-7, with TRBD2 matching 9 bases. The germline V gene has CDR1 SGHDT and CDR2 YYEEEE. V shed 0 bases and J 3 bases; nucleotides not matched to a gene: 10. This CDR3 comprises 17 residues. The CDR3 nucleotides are TGTGCCAGCAGCTTGGCCGGAGTAGCGGGAGTTTTCTACGAGCAGTACTTC. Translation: CASSLAGVAGVFYEQYF.

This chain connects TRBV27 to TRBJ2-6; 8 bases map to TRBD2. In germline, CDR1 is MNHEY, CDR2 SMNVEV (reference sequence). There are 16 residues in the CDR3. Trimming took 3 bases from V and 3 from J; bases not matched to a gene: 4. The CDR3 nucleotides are TGTGCCAGCAGTTTCCCCGGGAGGGATGGGGCCAACGTCCTGACTTTC. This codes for CASSFPGRDGANVLTF.

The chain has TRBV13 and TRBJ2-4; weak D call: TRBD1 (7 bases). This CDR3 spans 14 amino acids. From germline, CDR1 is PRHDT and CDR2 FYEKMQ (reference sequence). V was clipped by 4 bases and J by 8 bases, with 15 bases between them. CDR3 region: CASSSRQGGYIQYF. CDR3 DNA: TGTGCCAGCAGCTCCCGACAGGGAGGTTACATTCAGTACTTC.

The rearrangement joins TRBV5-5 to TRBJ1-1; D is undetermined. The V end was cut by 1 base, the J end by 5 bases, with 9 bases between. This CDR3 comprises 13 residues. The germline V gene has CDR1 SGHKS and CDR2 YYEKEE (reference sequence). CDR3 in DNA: TGTGCCAGCAGCTTGCCGACTGGGACTGAAGCTTTCTTT. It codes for CASSLPTGTEAFF.

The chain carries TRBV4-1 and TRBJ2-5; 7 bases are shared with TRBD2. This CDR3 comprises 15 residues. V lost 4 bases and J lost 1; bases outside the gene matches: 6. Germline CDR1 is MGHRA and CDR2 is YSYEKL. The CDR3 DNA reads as TGCGCCAGCAGCCCGGGGGGAACTATCCAAGAGACCCAGTACTTC. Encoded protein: CASSPGGTIQETQYF.

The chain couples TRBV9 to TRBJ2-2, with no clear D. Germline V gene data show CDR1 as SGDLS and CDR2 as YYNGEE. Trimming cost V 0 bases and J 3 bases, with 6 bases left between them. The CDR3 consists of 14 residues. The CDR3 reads CASSVAEDTGELFF. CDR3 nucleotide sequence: TGTGCCAGCAGCGTAGCTGAGGACACCGGGGAGCTGTTTTTT. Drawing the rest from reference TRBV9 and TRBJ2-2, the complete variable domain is DSGVTQTPKHLITATGQRVTLRCSPRSGDLSVYWYQQSLDQGLQFLIQYYNGEERAKGNILERFSAQQFPDLHSELNLSSLELGDSALYFCASSVAEDTGELFFGEGSRLTVL.

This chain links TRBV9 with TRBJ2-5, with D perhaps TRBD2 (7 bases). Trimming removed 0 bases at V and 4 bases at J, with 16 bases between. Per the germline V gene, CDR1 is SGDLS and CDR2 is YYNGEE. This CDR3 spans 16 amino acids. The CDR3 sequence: CASSVETGRGAETQYF. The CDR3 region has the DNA TGTGCCAGCAGCGTAGAAACGGGGAGGGGGGCAGAGACCCAGTACTTC.

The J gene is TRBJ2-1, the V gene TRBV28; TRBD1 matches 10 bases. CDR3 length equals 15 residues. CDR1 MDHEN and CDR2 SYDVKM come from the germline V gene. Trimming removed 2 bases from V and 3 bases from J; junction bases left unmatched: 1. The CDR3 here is CASSLRDRGYNEQFF. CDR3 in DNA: TGTGCCAGCAGTTTACGGGACAGGGGCTACAATGAGCAGTTCTTC.

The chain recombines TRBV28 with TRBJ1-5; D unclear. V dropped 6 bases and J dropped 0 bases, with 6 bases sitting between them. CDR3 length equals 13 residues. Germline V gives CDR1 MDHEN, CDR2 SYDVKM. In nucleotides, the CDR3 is TGTGCCAGCAGGGACCCTAGCAATCAGCCCCAGCATTTT. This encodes CASRDPSNQPQHF.

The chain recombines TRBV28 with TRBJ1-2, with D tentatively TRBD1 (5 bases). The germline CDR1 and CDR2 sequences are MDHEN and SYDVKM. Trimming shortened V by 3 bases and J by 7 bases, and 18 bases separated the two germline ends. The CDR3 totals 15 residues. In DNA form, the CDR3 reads TGTGCCAGCAGTTTTCCTCTCCAGGGAACCGCTGGCTACACCTTC. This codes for CASSFPLQGTAGYTF.

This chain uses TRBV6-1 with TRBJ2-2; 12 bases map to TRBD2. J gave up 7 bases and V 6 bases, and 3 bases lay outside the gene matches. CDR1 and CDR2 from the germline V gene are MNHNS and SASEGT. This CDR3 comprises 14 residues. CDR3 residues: CASRTSGGHGELFF. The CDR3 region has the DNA TGTGCCAGCAGGACTAGCGGGGGCCACGGGGAGCTGTTTTTT.

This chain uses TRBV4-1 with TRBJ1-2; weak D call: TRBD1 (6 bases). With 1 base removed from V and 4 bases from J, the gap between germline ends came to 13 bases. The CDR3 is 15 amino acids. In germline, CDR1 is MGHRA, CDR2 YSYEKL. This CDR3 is CASSQVRGAAYGYTF. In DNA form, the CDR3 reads TGCGCCAGCAGCCAAGTTCGGGGGGCGGCCTATGGCTACACCTTC.

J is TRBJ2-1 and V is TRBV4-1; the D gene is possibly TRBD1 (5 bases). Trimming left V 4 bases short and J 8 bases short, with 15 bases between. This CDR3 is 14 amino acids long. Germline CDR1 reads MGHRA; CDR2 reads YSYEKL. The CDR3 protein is CASSPAPQGYEQFF. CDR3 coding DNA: TGCGCCAGCAGCCCCGCCCCCCAGGGCTATGAGCAGTTCTTC.

The CDR3 is CASSSDRVGTQYF. Here the CDR3 DNA reads TGTGCCAGCAGCAGCGACAGGGTTGGGACCCAGTACTTC. V gene TRBV5-5 combines with J gene TRBJ2-5, with TRBD1 matching over 7 bases. Germline V gene data show CDR1 as SGHKS and CDR2 as YYEKEE (reference sequence). CDR3 length: 13 residues. V trimming: 4 bases; J trimming: 7 bases; junction bases outside the gene matches: 7.

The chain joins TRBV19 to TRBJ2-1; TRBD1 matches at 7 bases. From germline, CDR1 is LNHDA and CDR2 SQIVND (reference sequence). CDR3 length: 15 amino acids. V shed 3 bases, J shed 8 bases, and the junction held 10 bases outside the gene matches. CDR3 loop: CASSIDREGGHEQFF. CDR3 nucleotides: TGTGCCAGTAGTATCGACAGGGAAGGGGGCCATGAGCAGTTCTTC.

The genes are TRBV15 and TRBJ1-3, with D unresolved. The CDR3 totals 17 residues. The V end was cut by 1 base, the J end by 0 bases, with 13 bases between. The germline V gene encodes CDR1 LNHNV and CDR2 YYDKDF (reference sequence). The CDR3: CATSRGSPVVSGNTIYF. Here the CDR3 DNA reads TGTGCCACCAGCAGAGGGTCCCCGGTAGTCTCTGGAAACACCATATATTTT. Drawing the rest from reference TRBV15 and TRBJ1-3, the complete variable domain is DAMVIQNPRYQVTQFGKPVTLSCSQTLNHNVMYWYQQKSSQAPKLLFHYYDKDFNNEADTPDNFQSRRPNTSFCFLDIRSPGLGDTAMYLCATSRGSPVVSGNTIYFGEGSWLTVV.

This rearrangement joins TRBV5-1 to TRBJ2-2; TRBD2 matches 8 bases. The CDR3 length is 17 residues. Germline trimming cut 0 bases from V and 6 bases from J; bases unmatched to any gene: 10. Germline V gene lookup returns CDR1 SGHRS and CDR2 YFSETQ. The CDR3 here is CASSLGAGGIAPGELFF. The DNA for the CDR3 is TGCGCCAGCAGCTTGGGGGCGGGAGGAATAGCCCCCGGGGAGCTGTTTTTT.

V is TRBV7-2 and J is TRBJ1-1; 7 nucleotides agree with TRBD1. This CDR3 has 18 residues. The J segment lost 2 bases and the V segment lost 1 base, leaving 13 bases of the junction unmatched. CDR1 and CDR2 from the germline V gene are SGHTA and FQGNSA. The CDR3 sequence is CASSLESHPRGENTEAFF. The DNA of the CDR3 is TGTGCCAGCAGCTTAGAGTCCCATCCCAGGGGGGAAAACACTGAAGCTTTCTTT. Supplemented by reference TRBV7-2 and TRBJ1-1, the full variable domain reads GAGVSQSPSNKVTEKGKDVELRCDPISGHTALYWYRQSLGQGLEFLIYFQGNSAPDKSGLPSDRFSAERTGGSVSTLTIQRTQQEDSAVYLCASSLESHPRGENTEAFFGQGTRLTVV.

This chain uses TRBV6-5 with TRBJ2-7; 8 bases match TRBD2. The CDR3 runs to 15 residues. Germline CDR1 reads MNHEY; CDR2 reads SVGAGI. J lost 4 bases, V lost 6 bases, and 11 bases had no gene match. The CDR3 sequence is CASSYTPRGGYEQYF. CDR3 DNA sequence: TGTGCCAGCAGCTACACCCCACGGGGGGGATACGAGCAGTACTTC.

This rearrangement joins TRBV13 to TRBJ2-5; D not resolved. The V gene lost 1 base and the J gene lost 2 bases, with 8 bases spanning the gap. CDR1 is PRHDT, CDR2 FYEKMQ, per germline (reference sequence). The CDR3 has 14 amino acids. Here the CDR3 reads CASSLAVDQETQYF. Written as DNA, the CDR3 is TGTGCCAGCAGCTTAGCGGTGGATCAAGAGACCCAGTACTTC.

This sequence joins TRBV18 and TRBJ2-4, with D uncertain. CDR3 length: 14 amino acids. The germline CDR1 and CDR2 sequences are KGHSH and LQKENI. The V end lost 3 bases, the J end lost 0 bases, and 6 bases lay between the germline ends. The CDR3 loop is CASSPGIAKNIQYF. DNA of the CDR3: TGTGCCAGCTCACCGGGTATAGCCAAAAACATTCAGTACTTC.

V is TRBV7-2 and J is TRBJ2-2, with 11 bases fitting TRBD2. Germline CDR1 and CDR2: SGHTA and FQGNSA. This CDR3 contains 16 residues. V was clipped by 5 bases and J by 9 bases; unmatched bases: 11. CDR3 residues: CASSNRLAGLHRELFF. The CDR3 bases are TGTGCCAGCAGCAACCGACTAGCGGGGCTTCACCGGGAGCTGTTTTTT.

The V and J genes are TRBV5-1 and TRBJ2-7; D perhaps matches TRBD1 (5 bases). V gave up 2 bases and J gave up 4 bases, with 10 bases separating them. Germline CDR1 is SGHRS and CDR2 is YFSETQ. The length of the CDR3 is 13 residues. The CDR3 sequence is CASSFTGLYEQYF. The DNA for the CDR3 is TGCGCCAGCAGCTTTACAGGCTTGTACGAGCAGTACTTC.

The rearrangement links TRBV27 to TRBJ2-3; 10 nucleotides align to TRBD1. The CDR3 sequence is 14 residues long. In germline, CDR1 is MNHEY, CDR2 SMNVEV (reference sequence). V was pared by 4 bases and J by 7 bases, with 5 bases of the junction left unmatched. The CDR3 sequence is CASSSRQGANTQYF. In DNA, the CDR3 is TGTGCCAGCAGTTCACGACAGGGGGCTAATACGCAGTATTTT.

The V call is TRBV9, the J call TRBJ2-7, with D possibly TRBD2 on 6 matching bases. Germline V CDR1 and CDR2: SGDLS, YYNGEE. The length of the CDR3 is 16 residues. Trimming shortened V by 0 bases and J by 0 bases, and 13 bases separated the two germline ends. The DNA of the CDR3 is TGTGCCAGCAGCGTAGGGGGCGGGACCTTCTCCTACGAGCAGTACTTC. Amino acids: CASSVGGGTFSYEQYF. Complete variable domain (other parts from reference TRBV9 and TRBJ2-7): DSGVTQTPKHLITATGQRVTLRCSPRSGDLSVYWYQQSLDQGLQFLIQYYNGEERAKGNILERFSAQQFPDLHSELNLSSLELGDSALYFCASSVGGGTFSYEQYFGPGTRLTVT.

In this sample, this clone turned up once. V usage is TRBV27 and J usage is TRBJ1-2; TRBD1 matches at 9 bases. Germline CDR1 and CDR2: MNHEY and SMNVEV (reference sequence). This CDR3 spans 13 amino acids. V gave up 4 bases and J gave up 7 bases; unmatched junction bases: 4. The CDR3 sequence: CASSSGTGTGYTF. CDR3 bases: TGTGCCAGCAGTTCCGGGACAGGGACTGGCTACACCTTC.

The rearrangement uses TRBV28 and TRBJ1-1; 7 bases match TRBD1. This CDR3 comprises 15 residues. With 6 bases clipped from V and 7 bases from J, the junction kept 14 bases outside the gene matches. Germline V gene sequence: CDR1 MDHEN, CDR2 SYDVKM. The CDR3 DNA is TGTGCCAGCAGGGTTGGGGTAGGGGGCGTTGATGAAGCTTTCTTT. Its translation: CASRVGVGGVDEAFF.